This T cell receptor beta chain was recovered during a study of CD8+ T cells in alopecia areata. Treatment: oral pan-JAK inhibitor, 5-10 mg twice daily. The germline gives CDR1 SGHRS, CDR2 YFSETQ. The V end lost 0 bases, the J end lost 1 base, and 12 bases lay between the germline ends. This CDR3 contains 16 residues. Sequencing used cDNA as its template, made by extracting RNA and reverse transcribing it. Measured with immunoSEQ multiplex PCR; TCRdb has only the in-frame clones, and not every one. The sample has roughly 220,000 clones, about two fifths seen once; the top ten hold about 0.48%. This TCR derives from a human donor with alopecia areata. Sequenced here: CD4+ T cells sorted from blood, sampled around week 34, from a patient treated with tofacitinib. This chain uses TRBV5-1 with TRBJ2-3; D may match TRBD1 or TRBD2 (5 bases each). CDR3 nucleotides: TGCGCCAGCAGCTTGGCCCTAGTGGGGGGCACAGATACGCAGTATTTT. Translating it yields CASSLALVGGTDTQYF.